This T cell receptor beta chain is from a study of CD8+ T cells in alopecia areata. Turning to the study itself: Treated patients were given oral tofacitinib, which was dosed at 5 to 10 mg twice daily. Findings of the study overall: Having just one nonresponder leaves the connection between baseline CD8+ expansion and response unresolved. The study also sequences resident alphabeta T cells of normal skin in scalp samples.

Note on this clone: Its antigen remains unknown.

Reverse transcription of extracted RNA yielded cDNA, which provided the sequencing template. Generated by immunoSEQ multiplex PCR, the TCRdb table keeps only in-frame clones and is missing some. Here the sample spans 200,000 to 250,000 clones, over 60% being singletons. The treatment here: oral pan-JAK inhibitor, 5-10 mg twice daily. The CDR3 is 13 amino acids. The V gene's germline CDR1 is SQVTM and CDR2 ANQGSEA. V lost 1 base and J lost 6; bases outside the gene matches: 5. Sequences were derived from CD4+ T cells sorted from blood, sampled around week 42, from a patient treated with tofacitinib. This TCR derives from a human donor with alopecia areata. The chain combines TRBV29-1 with TRBJ1-2, with TRBD1 matching 7 bases. In DNA form, the CDR3 reads TGCAGCGTTGAAGGTACGACAGGGAATGGCTACACCTTC. This encodes CSVEGTTGNGYTF.